This TCR beta chain was captured by sequencing in a study of blood T cell repertoires in COVID-19. Turning to the study itself: COVID-19 samples collected from the United States, Italy and Spain covered acute and convalescent phases. Sample material is recorded as cDNA or gDNA derived from T cells, B-cell-depleted T cells, or PBMCs.

Trimming at V came to 8 bases and at J to 3 bases, leaving 8 bases not matched to a gene. From germline, CDR1 is MNHNY and CDR2 SVGAGI (reference sequence). The CDR3 has 15 amino acids. Original handling: Reference gene primer amplification gave nucleated cell count estimates. Measured with immunoSEQ multiplex PCR; TCRdb has only the in-frame clones, and not every one. V, J and clone size derive from that table, while D and trimming were established from the DNA sequence. The sample holds roughly 150,000 clones, roughly four fifths seen once. The receptor comes from a human donor in a cohort sampled during active COVID-19. Sequenced material: peripheral blood. The chain employs TRBV6-6 and TRBJ1-3, with 9 bases lining up with TRBD1. CDR3 sequence: CASGGQGRNGNTIYF. CDR3 coding DNA: TGTGCCAGCGGGGGACAGGGAAGAAATGGAAACACCATATATTTT.